Listed below are T cell receptor beta chains from one sample, sequenced in a study of shared clonotypes between healthy human individuals. Libraries were prepared by immunoSEQ multiplex PCR; TCRdb keeps only in-frame clonotypes and omits some of them. Here the sample spans around 2,000,000 clones, about 95% being singletons. Sequencing was carried out using naive CD8+ T cells sorted from blood. Receptors originate from a man between 18 and 29 years old in good health. The CDR3 runs from the conserved cysteine through the conserved F or W. D genes are given only for firm matches. Not every row has a clone size; where given, it reads once, few, many or a size class.

j_gene: TRBJ1-1
d_gene: -
v_gene: TRBV21-1
abundance: -
CDR3aa: CASSSPTRVITEAFF
CDR3nt: TGTGCCAGCAGCAGTCCGACAAGGGTGATCACTGAAGCTTTCTTT

j_gene: TRBJ2-2
d_gene: TRBD2
v_gene: TRBV11-2
abundance: -
CDR3aa: CASSLESAGGPTGELFF
CDR3nt: TGTGCCAGCAGCTTAGAGAGCGCGGGGGGGCCGACCGGGGAGCTGTTTTTT

j_gene: TRBJ2-7
d_gene: TRBD1
v_gene: TRBV7-2
abundance: -
CDR3aa: CASSLTPGQGTYEQYF
CDR3nt: TGTGCCAGCAGCCTCACCCCGGGACAGGGGACCTACGAGCAGTACTTC

j_gene: TRBJ2-6
d_gene: -
v_gene: TRBV29-1
abundance: once
CDR3aa: CSVEDWGREGANVLTF
CDR3nt: TGCAGCGTTGAAGATTGGGGAAGGGAAGGGGCCAACGTCCTGACTTTC

j_gene: TRBJ2-5
d_gene: TRBD1
v_gene: TRBV25-1
abundance: -
CDR3aa: CASSPGTAETQYF
CDR3nt: TGTGCCAGCAGCCCCGGGACAGCGGAGACCCAGTACTTC

j_gene: TRBJ2-7
d_gene: -
v_gene: TRBV25-1
abundance: -
CDR3aa: CASSEYGPFEQYF
CDR3nt: TGTGCCAGCAGTGAATACGGACCGTTTGAGCAGTACTTC

j_gene: TRBJ1-4
d_gene: -
v_gene: TRBV7-9
abundance: -
CDR3aa: CASSLERATNEKLFF
CDR3nt: TGTGCCAGCAGCTTAGAACGGGCAACTAATGAAAAACTGTTTTTT

j_gene: TRBJ2-7
d_gene: TRBD1
v_gene: TRBV6-1
abundance: -
CDR3aa: CASTGGTYEQYF
CDR3nt: TGTGCCAGCACAGGGGGAACCTACGAGCAGTACTTC

j_gene: TRBJ1-1
d_gene: -
v_gene: TRBV7-8
abundance: -
CDR3aa: CASSSTGLNTEAFF
CDR3nt: TGTGCCAGCAGCTCTACAGGTCTGAACACTGAAGCTTTCTTT

j_gene: TRBJ2-2
d_gene: TRBD2
v_gene: TRBV6-5
abundance: -
CDR3aa: CASGTSVTGELFF
CDR3nt: TGTGCCAGCGGGACTAGCGTAACCGGGGAGCTGTTTTTT